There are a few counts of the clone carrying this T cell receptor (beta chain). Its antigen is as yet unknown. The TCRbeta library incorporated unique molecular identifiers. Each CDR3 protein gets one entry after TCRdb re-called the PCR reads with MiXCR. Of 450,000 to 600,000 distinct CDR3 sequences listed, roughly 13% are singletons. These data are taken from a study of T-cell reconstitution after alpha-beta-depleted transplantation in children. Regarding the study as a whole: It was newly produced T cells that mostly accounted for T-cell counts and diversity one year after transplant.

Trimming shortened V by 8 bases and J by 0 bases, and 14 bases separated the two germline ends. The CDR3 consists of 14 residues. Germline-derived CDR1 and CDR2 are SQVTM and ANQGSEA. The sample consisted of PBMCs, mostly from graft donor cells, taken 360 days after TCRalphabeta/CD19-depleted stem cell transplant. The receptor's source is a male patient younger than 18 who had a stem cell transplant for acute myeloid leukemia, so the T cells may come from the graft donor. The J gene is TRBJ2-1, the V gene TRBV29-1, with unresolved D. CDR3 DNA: TGCAGCTTCTACACACCGAGCTCCTACAATGAGCAGTTCTTC. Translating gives CSFYTPSSYNEQFF.